These 25 T cell receptor beta chains share one sample of origin, sequenced in a study of T cells in Graves' hyperthyroidism and ophthalmopathy. TCR beta CDR3 sequences were amplified from RNA transcripts. The primer set for the first-round RT-PCR of the TCR CDR3 was HTBI. MiXCR, applied by TCRdb to the multiplex PCR reads, yields one record per CDR3 protein. The sample has about 710,000 distinct CDR3 sequences, around 17% seen once. Sample: blood. Receptors originate from a man aged 18 to 29 with Graves' hyperthyroidism.

V is TRBV11-2 and J is TRBJ2-7; weak D call: TRBD1 (5 bases). V lost 1 base and J lost 2, with 12 bases in between. The V gene's germline CDR1 is SGHAT and CDR2 FQNNGV. The CDR3 spans 15 residues. The CDR3 spells CASSLVSQGTYEQYF. Written as DNA, the CDR3 is TGTGCCAGCAGCTTAGTTTCTCAGGGTACCTACGAGCAGTACTTC.

The J gene is TRBJ1-5, the V gene TRBV7-9; D not resolved. Germline-derived CDR1 and CDR2 are SEHNR and FQNEAQ (reference sequence). This CDR3 is built from 16 residues. V was clipped by 5 bases and J by 5 bases, with 19 bases between them. CDR3 DNA sequence: TGTGCCAGCAGCGCGGGCCCGGAGGGAGAGGATCAGCCCCAGCATTTT. Amino acids: CASSAGPEGEDQPQHF.

This clonotype was seen a handful of times. The chain combines TRBV20-1 with TRBJ1-2, with D possibly TRBD1 on 5 matching bases. Germline lookup yields CDR1 DFQATT and CDR2 SNEGSKA (reference sequence). The CDR3 loop spans 14 amino acids. The ends were cut back, 5 bases at V and 3 bases at J, with 16 bases in the middle. Written as DNA, the CDR3 is TGCAGTGCTCCTCACCGCGGGGGACACTATGGCTACACCTTC. As protein: CSAPHRGGHYGYTF.

The chain is built from TRBV7-2 and TRBJ1-4; 9 bases agree with TRBD1. Losses at the gene ends were 5 bases for V and 6 bases for J; bases not matched to a gene: 1. The CDR3 is 13 residues long. Per germline, CDR1 SGHTA and CDR2 FQGNSA. The CDR3, as DNA: TGTGCCAGCAGCCGACAGGGGGATGAAAAACTGTTTTTT. Translated: CASSRQGDEKLFF.

V usage is TRBV29-1 and J usage is TRBJ2-1, with a possible D match to TRBD2 (6 bases). V was cut by 5 bases and J by 0 bases, with 11 bases left in between. The CDR3 sequence is 14 residues long. Per germline, CDR1 SQVTM and CDR2 ANQGSEA. Here the CDR3 DNA reads TGCAGCGTTCATGGGCGGGGCTCCTACAATGAGCAGTTCTTC. This sequence encodes CSVHGRGSYNEQFF.

CDR3 residues: CSARGLAEPRTDTQYF. The CDR3 region has the DNA TGCAGTGCTCGGGGACTAGCGGAACCGCGCACAGATACGCAGTATTTT. The chain links TRBV20-1 to TRBJ2-3, with 11 bases lining up with TRBD2. The germline gives CDR1 DFQATT, CDR2 SNEGSKA (reference sequence). Trimming cost V 5 bases and J 1 base; bases outside gene matches: 8. The CDR3 covers 16 residues.

This clonotype was detected ten times or more. V usage is TRBV2 and J usage is TRBJ2-1; 8 nucleotides align to TRBD2. CDR1 is SNHLY, CDR2 FYNNEI, per germline. J was trimmed by 5 bases and V by 4 bases; bases with no gene match: 1. CDR3 length: 13 residues. This CDR3 reads CASSAGLDNEQFF. CDR3 nucleotide sequence: TGTGCCAGCAGTGCGGGACTAGACAATGAGCAGTTCTTC.

The table lists this clonotype with a few counts. A read error may explain this, as a much larger clone is one base away. V usage is TRBV2 and J usage is TRBJ1-5; D is perhaps TRBD1 (5 bases). The CDR3 contains 15 residues. Germline V CDR1 and CDR2: SNHLY, FYNNEI. Trimming removed 6 bases from V and 3 bases from J, with 15 bases in between. The CDR3, as DNA: TGTGCCAGCAGACGGGCAGGGTATATCAATCAGCCCCAGCATTTT. Translating it yields CASRRAGYINQPQHF.

This clonotype has a count of ten or more. This chain joins TRBV30 and TRBJ2-5; no firm D call. CDR1 is GTSNPN, CDR2 SVGIG, per germline (reference sequence). Deletions cut 2 bases from V and 5 bases from J, with 9 bases between. This CDR3 region has 12 residues. In DNA, the CDR3 is TGTGCCTGGAGTAATATTAGGGAGACCCAGTACTTC. Its translation is CAWSNIRETQYF.

This chain connects TRBV7-9 to TRBJ2-5; D possibly uses TRBD1 or TRBD2 (6 bases each). Germline lookup yields CDR1 SEHNR and CDR2 FQNEAQ (reference sequence). The CDR3 extends over 16 amino acids. The V gene lost 1 base and the J gene lost 5 bases, with 17 bases spanning the gap. CDR3 in amino acids: CASSLGQADGGETQYF. The CDR3 DNA reads TGTGCCAGCAGCTTAGGACAGGCGGACGGAGGGGAGACCCAGTACTTC.

The chain links TRBV5-1 to TRBJ2-6, with D hard to call. This CDR3 comprises 15 residues. Trimming stripped 7 bases from V and 0 bases from J, with 11 bases between. Germline assignment: CDR1 SGHRS and CDR2 YFSETQ. The CDR3 sequence: CASGRVNSGANVLTF. The CDR3 DNA follows: TGCGCCAGCGGACGGGTGAACTCTGGGGCCAACGTCCTGACTTTC.

The rearrangement uses TRBV3-1 and TRBJ1-2, with D possibly matching TRBD1 (5 bases). The V end was cut by 0 bases, the J end by 7 bases, with 12 bases between. The CDR3 totals 14 residues. CDR1 LGHDT and CDR2 YNNKEL come from the germline V gene (reference sequence). CDR3 sequence reads: CASSQEGDGAGYTF. In DNA form, the CDR3 reads TGTGCCAGCAGCCAAGAGGGGGACGGGGCTGGCTACACCTTC.

The table lists this clonotype with many counts. The chain couples TRBV20-1 to TRBJ1-5; D gene unclear. The CDR3 has 13 amino acids. Trimming took 2 bases from V and 0 from J, leaving 5 bases between them. Germline CDR1 and CDR2: DFQATT and SNEGSKA (reference sequence). CDR3 in amino acids: CSARSDSNQPQHF. The CDR3 DNA is TGCAGTGCTAGATCGGATAGCAATCAGCCCCAGCATTTT.

A word on this clonotype: A much larger clonotype is one base distant, so this may be a read error. The chain has TRBV6-1 and TRBJ1-1, with D unresolved. From germline, CDR1 is MNHNS and CDR2 SASEGT. The length of the CDR3 is 14 residues. V was shortened by 5 bases and J by 2 bases, with 12 bases between the two germline ends. Here the CDR3 reads CASSPSISNTEAFF. CDR3 DNA sequence: TGTGCCAGCAGTCCCTCGATATCCAACACTGAAGCTTTCTTT.

J is TRBJ1-5 and V is TRBV9, with TRBD1 matching over 8 bases. Germline CDR1 SGDLS, CDR2 YYNGEE. This CDR3 is built from 15 residues. J lost 1 base, V lost 4 bases, and 4 bases had no gene match. CDR3 sequence (DNA): TGTGCCAGCAGCAGGGCAGGGGGCAGCAATCAGCCCCAGCATTTT. This encodes CASSRAGGSNQPQHF.

Ten or more counts support this clonotype. This chain uses TRBV7-9 with TRBJ2-3, with 9 nucleotides matching TRBD1. Germline CDR1 reads SEHNR; CDR2 reads FQNEAQ (reference sequence). J was trimmed by 1 base and V by 9 bases; bases with no gene match: 5. This CDR3 region has 14 residues. Written as DNA, the CDR3 is TGTGCCAGTGAGTGGGACAGGGGCACAGATACGCAGTATTTT. Translated: CASEWDRGTDTQYF.

The V and J genes are TRBV5-1 and TRBJ2-2; 7 bases line up with TRBD1. Germline V gene data show CDR1 as SGHRS and CDR2 as YFSETQ. CDR3 size: 15 residues. After removal of 3 bases from V and 3 bases from J, the junction contained 5 bases not matched to a gene. For the CDR3, the DNA is TGCGCCAGCAGCTGGAGAGGGGGCGACACCGGGGAGCTGTTTTTT. Its translation: CASSWRGGDTGELFF.

The chain couples TRBV11-3 to TRBJ2-2, with 7 bases identical to TRBD2. Germline V gene sequence: CDR1 SGHNT, CDR2 YENEEA. Germline trimming cut 1 base from V and 4 bases from J; bases unmatched to any gene: 9. This CDR3 has 17 residues. The CDR3 DNA sequence: TGTGCCAGCAGCTTAGGCCCAGCGGGATCGGTCACCGGGGAGCTGTTTTTT. Translated: CASSLGPAGSVTGELFF. The complete variable domain, with remaining parts taken from reference TRBV11-3 and TRBJ2-2, reads EAGVVQSPRYKIIEKKQPVAFWCNPISGHNTLYWYLQNLGQGPELLIRYENEEAVDDSQLPKDRFSAERLKGVDSTLKIQPAELGDSAVYLCASSLGPAGSVTGELFFGEGSRLTVL.

On this clonotype itself: A much larger clone lies one base from this, so it may be a read error. The rearrangement links TRBV28 to TRBJ1-2; D is unresolved. The CDR3 contains 14 residues. Germline V CDR1 and CDR2: MDHEN, SYDVKM. DNA of the CDR3: TGTGCCAGCAGTGTTAATGGAATAAACTATGGCCACACCTTC. It translates to CASSVNGINYGHTF.

This clonotype was detected many times. The V and J genes are TRBV7-2 and TRBJ2-7; D is perhaps TRBD1 (6 bases). The CDR3 is 14 amino acids. The germline V gene has CDR1 SGHTA and CDR2 FQGNSA. V gave up 1 base and J gave up 2 bases, with 9 bases separating them. The chain's CDR3 is CASSLGTAAYEQYF. CDR3 nucleotide sequence: TGTGCCAGCAGCTTAGGGACAGCGGCCTACGAGCAGTACTTC.

This clonotype was seen only a few times. The J gene is TRBJ1-1, the V gene TRBV5-1, with D unclear. Trimming left V 6 bases short and J 2 bases short, with 11 bases between. Germline V gene data show CDR1 as SGHRS and CDR2 as YFSETQ. The CDR3 has 13 residues. CDR3: CASKRDINTEAFF. The DNA of the CDR3 is TGCGCCAGCAAACGCGACATAAACACTGAAGCTTTCTTT.

This clonotype has at least ten counts. This chain uses TRBV28 with TRBJ2-7, with 13 positions matching TRBD2. The V and J ends lost 5 bases and 2 bases, in that order; junction bases with no gene match: 3. Looked up from germline, CDR1 is MDHEN and CDR2 is SYDVKM. The CDR3 covers 15 residues. DNA for the CDR3: TGTGCCAGCAGTGGACTAGCGGGAGTTCCCTACGAGCAGTACTTC. It translates to CASSGLAGVPYEQYF.

This clonotype was detected a few times. The chain's CDR3 is CASSPRRTEITDTQYF. The CDR3 bases are TGTGCCAGCAGCCCACGGCGGACAGAGATCACAGATACGCAGTATTTT. The chain uses TRBV2 and TRBJ2-3, with D perhaps matching TRBD1 (6 bases). Germline CDR1 reads SNHLY; CDR2 reads FYNNEI. The CDR3 loop spans 16 amino acids. V was shortened by 6 bases and J by 2 bases, with 18 bases between the two germline ends.

This chain uses TRBV6-5 with TRBJ1-1; D uncertain. V lost 0 bases, J lost 0 bases, and 14 bases lay in between. Per the germline V gene, CDR1 is MNHEY and CDR2 is SVGAGI. This CDR3 has 17 amino acids. The CDR3 region has the DNA TGTGCCAGCAGTTACTCGGAAATTGGCTTCATGAACACTGAAGCTTTCTTT. Translation gives CASSYSEIGFMNTEAFF.

The CDR3 bases are TGCAGTGCTAGAGATTTATACTATGGCTACACCTTC. Translated: CSARDLYYGYTF. The J gene is TRBJ1-2, the V gene TRBV20-1; D is uncertain. Trimming stripped 0 bases from V and 3 bases from J, with 5 bases between. The CDR3 contains 12 residues. Germline assignment: CDR1 DFQATT and CDR2 SNEGSKA (reference sequence).